This T cell receptor (beta chain) emerged from a study of T-cell reconstitution after alpha-beta-depleted transplantation in children. Findings and caveats of the study: Reported findings indicate that, about two months after transplant, alpha-beta T cells came from several hundred expanded clones, which were derived from non-depleted graft cells. Once a year had passed after transplant, T-cell counts and diversity came mostly from newly produced T cells. From surviving recipient T cells and thymic progenitors came the high day-60 TCRbeta diversity observed in some patients.

Of note for this clonotype: What it binds is not known.

The CDR3 sequence is 14 residues long. V lost 3 bases and J 1 base, leaving 9 bases between the germline ends. Germline V gene sequence: CDR1 SQVTM, CDR2 ANQGSEA. Unique molecular identifiers were built into the TCRbeta library. TCRdb reanalysed the PCR reads using MiXCR and keeps one entry per CDR3 protein. Among about 980,000 distinct CDR3 sequences listed, roughly 29% were seen once. The material was PBMCs, mostly from graft donor cells, obtained 360 days after TCRalphabeta/CD19-depleted stem cell transplant. V and J are TRBV29-1 and TRBJ2-2, with D perhaps matching TRBD1 (5 bases). The TCR originated in a boy younger than two who had a stem cell transplant for SCID, so the T cells may come from the graft donor. This CDR3 is CSVESGKNTGELFF. The CDR3 DNA reads as TGCAGCGTTGAGTCAGGGAAGAACACCGGGGAGCTGTTTTTT.